The clone carrying this TCR beta chain was detected once. Per germline, CDR1 MNHEY and CDR2 SVGEGT. The germline V and J ends were trimmed by 0 bases and 0 bases, with 14 bases remaining between them. The length of the CDR3 is 17 residues. This specimen comes from a study of blood T cell repertoires in COVID-19. At the level of the study: T cells, B-cell-depleted T cells, or PBMCs provided the cDNA or gDNA that served as material.

Profiled with immunoSEQ multiplex PCR; TCRdb holds only in-frame clones, not every one. The table includes tens of thousands of clones, roughly 87% detected once. Sequencing was performed on peripheral blood. This sequence was found in a man aged 45-65 years with acute or convalescent COVID-19. The chain combines TRBV6-2 or TRBV6-3 with TRBJ1-1; D unclear. In DNA form, the CDR3 reads TGTGCCAGCAGTTACTCCAGCGGCACCAATTTGAACACTGAAGCTTTCTTT. Its translation is CASSYSSGTNLNTEAFF.